This T cell receptor (beta chain) was identified in a study of control samples from healthy donors and cancer patients. Clones were read by immunoSEQ multiplex PCR, and TCRdb kept only the in-frame ones, dropping some. Seen here are about 150,000 clones, approximately 90% observed once, and the top ten hold 0.68%. The TCR comes from a woman in her 30s in good health. Sequencing used blood.

This CDR3 is CASSNLPGQGADTQYF. The CDR3, as DNA: TGTGCCAGCAGCAACCTACCGGGACAGGGGGCAGATACGCAGTATTTT. The V and J genes are TRBV28 and TRBJ2-3; TRBD1 matches at 11 bases. The CDR3 length is 16 residues. The germline V gene encodes CDR1 MDHEN and CDR2 SYDVKM. V gave up 6 bases and J gave up 4 bases; unmatched junction bases: 9.